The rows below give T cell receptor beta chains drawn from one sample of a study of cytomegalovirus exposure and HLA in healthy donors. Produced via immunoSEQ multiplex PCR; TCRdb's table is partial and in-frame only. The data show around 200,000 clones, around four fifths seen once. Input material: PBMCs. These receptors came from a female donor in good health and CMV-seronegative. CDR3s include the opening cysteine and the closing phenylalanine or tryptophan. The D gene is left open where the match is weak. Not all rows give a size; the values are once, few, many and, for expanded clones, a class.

DNA: TGTGCCAGCAGCTCTGGGACACTCTTTAACTATGGCTACACCTTC
CDR3: CASSSGTLFNYGYTF
J: TRBJ1-2
D: -
V: TRBV5-8
size: -

DNA: TGTGCCAGTAGATTTGACAGGACGAACACTGAAGCTTTCTTT
CDR3: CASRFDRTNTEAFF
J: TRBJ1-1
D: -
V: TRBV19
size: -

DNA: TGTGCCAGCAGTCCATTAGCGGGGGACACAGATACGCAGTATTTT
CDR3: CASSPLAGDTDTQYF
J: TRBJ2-3
D: TRBD2
V: TRBV6-5
size: -

DNA: TGTGCCAGCAGTTTATCGAGCAGGGAAAAACTGTTTTTT
CDR3: CASSLSSREKLFF
J: TRBJ1-4
D: -
V: TRBV27
size: -

DNA: TGTGCCAGCAGCTCTGCGGAACAGGTCTACGAGCAGTACTTC
CDR3: CASSSAEQVYEQYF
J: TRBJ2-7
D: -
V: TRBV13
size: -

DNA: TGTGCCAGCAGCCGACAGGTCTATGGCTACACCTTC
CDR3: CASSRQVYGYTF
J: TRBJ1-2
D: -
V: TRBV28
size: -

DNA: TGTGCCAGTAGTGTCATACAGGGGGCATGGCAGCCCCAGCATTTT
CDR3: CASSVIQGAWQPQHF
J: TRBJ1-5
D: TRBD1
V: TRBV19
size: -

DNA: TGTGCCAGCAGCGTCAGGGGTGGCAATCAGCCCCAGCATTTT
CDR3: CASSVRGGNQPQHF
J: TRBJ1-5
D: -
V: TRBV7-2
size: -

DNA: TGTGCCAGCAGTTTATCTCCGGCTAACTATGGCTACACCTTC
CDR3: CASSLSPANYGYTF
J: TRBJ1-2
D: -
V: TRBV27
size: -

DNA: TGTGCCAGTAATCGGGTATACTCTGGAAACACCATATATTTT
CDR3: CASNRVYSGNTIYF
J: TRBJ1-3
D: -
V: TRBV19
size: -

DNA: TGCGCCAGCACCGTCGGGGGGGGGAACGAGCAGTACTTC
CDR3: CASTVGGGNEQYF
J: TRBJ2-7
D: TRBD2
V: TRBV5-1
size: -

DNA: TGTGCCAGCTCACCAGGAGAAGAGACCCAGTACTTC
CDR3: CASSPGEETQYF
J: TRBJ2-5
D: -
V: TRBV18
size: -

DNA: TGTGCCAGGCGACTTAGCGGGAGGGCCGGAGATACGCAGTATTTT
CDR3: CARRLSGRAGDTQYF
J: TRBJ2-3
D: TRBD2
V: TRBV27
size: few

DNA: TGTGCCAGCAGTGGGACTAGCGGGGGGGCAGAGACCCAGTACTTC
CDR3: CASSGTSGGAETQYF
J: TRBJ2-5
D: TRBD2
V: TRBV6-1
size: -

DNA: TGCGCCAGCAGCAGGGGACAGGGAGGCTCCTACGAGCAGTACTTC
CDR3: CASSRGQGGSYEQYF
J: TRBJ2-7
D: TRBD1
V: TRBV5-1
size: -

DNA: TGTGCCAGCAGCTTGACGGATGAGCAGTTCTTC
CDR3: CASSLTDEQFF
J: TRBJ2-1
D: -
V: TRBV5-4
size: few

DNA: TGTGCCTGGAGTGAGGGGCCGAACATCCCCTTT
CDR3: CAWSEGPNIPF
J: TRBJ1-1
D: -
V: TRBV30
size: -

DNA: TGTGCCAGCAGACGATCTCACTTGTTGTCCTACGAGCAGTACTTC
CDR3: CASRRSHLLSYEQYF
J: TRBJ2-7
D: -
V: TRBV6-5
size: few